The T cell receptor beta chain under discussion was sequenced for a study of cytomegalovirus exposure and HLA in healthy donors. V shed 4 bases and J shed 1 base, with 23 bases lying between them. The CDR3 contains 18 residues. Germline V CDR1 and CDR2: MNHNS, SASEGT. This table comes from immunoSEQ multiplex PCR, and its TCRdb copy is limited to in-frame clones, with some not included. The data hold about 73,000 clones, with 80% to 90% observed a single time. As for this clone: What it recognizes is unknown.

Broader study findings: Specific recognition of CMV antigens was confirmed in vitro for a few chains (all CMV-associated). Whilst most TCR sequences proved rare, a subset of public TCRs occurred across many donors.

The chain joins TRBV6-1 to TRBJ2-7, with a tentative D call TRBD2 (5 bases). The sequencing input was PBMCs. This sequence originates from a woman between 18 and 29 years old in good health and CMV-seropositive. DNA for the CDR3: TGTGCCAGCAGTGGGTTATTGTATTCGGGGATCGAATCCTACGAGCAGTACTTC. As protein: CASSGLLYSGIESYEQYF.